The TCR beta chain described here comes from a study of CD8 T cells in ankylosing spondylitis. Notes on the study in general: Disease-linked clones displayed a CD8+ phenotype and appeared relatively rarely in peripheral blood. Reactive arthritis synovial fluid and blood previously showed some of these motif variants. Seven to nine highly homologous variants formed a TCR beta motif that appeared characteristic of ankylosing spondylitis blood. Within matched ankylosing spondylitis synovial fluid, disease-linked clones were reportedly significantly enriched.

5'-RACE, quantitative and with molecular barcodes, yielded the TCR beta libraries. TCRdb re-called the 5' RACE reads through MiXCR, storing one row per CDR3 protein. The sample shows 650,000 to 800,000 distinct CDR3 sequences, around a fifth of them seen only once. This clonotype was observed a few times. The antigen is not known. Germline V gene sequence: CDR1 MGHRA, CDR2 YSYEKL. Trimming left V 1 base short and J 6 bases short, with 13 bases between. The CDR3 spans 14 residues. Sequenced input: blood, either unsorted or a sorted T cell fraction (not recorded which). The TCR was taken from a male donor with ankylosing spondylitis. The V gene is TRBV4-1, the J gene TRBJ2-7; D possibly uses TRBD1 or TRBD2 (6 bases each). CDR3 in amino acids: CASSQVREGGEQYF. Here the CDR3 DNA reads TGCGCCAGCAGCCAAGTAAGAGAGGGGGGCGAGCAGTACTTC.